This entry concerns a single T cell receptor (beta chain). The length of the CDR3 is 12 residues. Trimming took 5 bases from V and 10 from J, leaving 14 bases between them. Germline V gene data show CDR1 as MNHEY and CDR2 as SMNVEV (reference sequence). This sample stems from a study of shared clonotypes between healthy human individuals. As defined, naive CD8 cells were CD45RO-negative and positively selected for CCR7, with terminally differentiated effector memory CD45RA+ cells excluded. The protocol was immunoSEQ multiplex PCR, while the TCRdb copy is restricted to in-frame clones and leaves out a portion. The table includes some 2.1 million clones, 90% to 95% detected once.

The material sequenced was naive CD8+ T cells from PBMCs. The TCR comes from a man between 18 and 35 years old in good health. Some clones in this sample may be carry-over from other donors' samples. The V gene is TRBV27, the J gene TRBJ1-2; D gene unclear. The CDR3 region has the DNA TGTGCCAGCAGTCCACCCGGAAGAGACTACACCTTC. As protein: CASSPPGRDYTF.